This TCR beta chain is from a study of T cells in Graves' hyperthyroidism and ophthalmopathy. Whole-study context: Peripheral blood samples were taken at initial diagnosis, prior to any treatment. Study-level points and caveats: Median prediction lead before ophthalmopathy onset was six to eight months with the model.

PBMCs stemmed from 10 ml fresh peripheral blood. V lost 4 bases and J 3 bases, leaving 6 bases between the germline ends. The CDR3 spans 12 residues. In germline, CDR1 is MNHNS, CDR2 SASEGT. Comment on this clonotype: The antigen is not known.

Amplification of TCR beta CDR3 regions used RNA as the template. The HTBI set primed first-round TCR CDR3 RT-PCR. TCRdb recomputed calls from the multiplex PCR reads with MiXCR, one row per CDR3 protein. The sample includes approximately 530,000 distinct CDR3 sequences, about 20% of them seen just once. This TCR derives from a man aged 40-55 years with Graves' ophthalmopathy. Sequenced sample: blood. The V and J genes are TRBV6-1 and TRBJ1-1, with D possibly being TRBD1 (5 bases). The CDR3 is CASSARDTEAFF. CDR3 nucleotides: TGTGCCAGCAGTGCCAGGGACACTGAAGCTTTCTTT.